In its sample, the clone carrying this T cell receptor beta chain was seen a few times. Its antigen is not known. This sample stems from a study of OX40 agonist ivuxolimab in advanced cancers. Sequenced by immunoSEQ multiplex PCR; TCRdb stores in-frame clones only, minus some. The table shows roughly 150,000 clones, with 94% occurring only once. Study-level results: The study did not work out the antigen specificity of the expanded peripheral T cells. Those patients achieving a partial response at 0.1-3.0 mg/kg showed among the lowest clonal expansion.

CDR1 SGHNT and CDR2 YYREEE come from the germline V gene (reference sequence). The CDR3 length is 16 residues. J lost 0 bases, V lost 4 bases, and 7 bases had no gene match. The chain recombines TRBV5-4 with TRBJ1-1, with TRBD1 matching 9 bases. The origin of this receptor is an adult with an advanced solid tumor such as melanoma, head and neck, liver or kidney cancer. The sequencing here drew on CD4+ or CD8+ T cells sorted from blood, taken in a trial of the OX40 agonist ivuxolimab. CDR3 bases: TGTGCCAGCAGCGAGGGGACAGGGACAATGAACACTGAAGCTTTCTTT. Protein: CASSEGTGTMNTEAFF.